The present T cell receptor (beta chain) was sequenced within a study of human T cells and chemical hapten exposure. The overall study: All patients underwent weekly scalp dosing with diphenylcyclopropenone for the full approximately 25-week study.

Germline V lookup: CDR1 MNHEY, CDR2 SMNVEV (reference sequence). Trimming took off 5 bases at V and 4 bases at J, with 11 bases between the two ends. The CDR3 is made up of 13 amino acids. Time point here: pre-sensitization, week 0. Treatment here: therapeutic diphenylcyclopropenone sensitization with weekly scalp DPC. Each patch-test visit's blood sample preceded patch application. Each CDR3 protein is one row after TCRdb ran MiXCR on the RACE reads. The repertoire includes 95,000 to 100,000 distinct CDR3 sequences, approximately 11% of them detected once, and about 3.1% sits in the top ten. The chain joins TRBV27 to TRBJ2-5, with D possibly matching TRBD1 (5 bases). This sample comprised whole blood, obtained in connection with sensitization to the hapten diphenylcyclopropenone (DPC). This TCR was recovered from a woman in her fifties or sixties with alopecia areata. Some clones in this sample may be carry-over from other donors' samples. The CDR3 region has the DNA TGTGCCAGCAGTATCAGGGTCCGAGAGACCCAGTACTTC. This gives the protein CASSIRVRETQYF.